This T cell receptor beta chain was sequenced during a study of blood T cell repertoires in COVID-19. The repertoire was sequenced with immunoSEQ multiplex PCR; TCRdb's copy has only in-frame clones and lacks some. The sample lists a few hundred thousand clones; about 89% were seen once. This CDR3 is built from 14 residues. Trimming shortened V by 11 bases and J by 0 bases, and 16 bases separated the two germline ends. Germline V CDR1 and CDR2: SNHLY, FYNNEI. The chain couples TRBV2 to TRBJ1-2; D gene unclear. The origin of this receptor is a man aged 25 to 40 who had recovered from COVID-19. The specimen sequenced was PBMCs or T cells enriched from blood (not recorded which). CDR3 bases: TGTGCCTCCCTTGCGGATCCCACTAACTATGGCTACACCTTC. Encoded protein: CASLADPTNYGYTF. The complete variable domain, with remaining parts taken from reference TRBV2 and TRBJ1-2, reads EPEVTQTPSHQVTQMGQEVILRCVPISNHLYFYWYRQILGQKVEFLVSFYNNEISEKSEIFDDQFSVERPDGSNFTLKIRSTKLEDSAMYFCASLADPTNYGYTFGSGTRLTVV.